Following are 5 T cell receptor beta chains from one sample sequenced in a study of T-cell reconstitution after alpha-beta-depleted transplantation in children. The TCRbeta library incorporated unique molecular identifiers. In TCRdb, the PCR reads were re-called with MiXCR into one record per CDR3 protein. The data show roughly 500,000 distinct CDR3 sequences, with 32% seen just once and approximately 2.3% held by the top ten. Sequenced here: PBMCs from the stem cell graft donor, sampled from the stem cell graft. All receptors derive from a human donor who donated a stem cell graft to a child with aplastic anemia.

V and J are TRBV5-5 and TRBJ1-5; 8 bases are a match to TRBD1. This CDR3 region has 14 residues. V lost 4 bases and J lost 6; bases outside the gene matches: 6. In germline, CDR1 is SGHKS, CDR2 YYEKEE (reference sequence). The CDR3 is CASSIGQGSQPQHF. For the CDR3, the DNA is TGTGCCAGCAGCATAGGACAGGGAAGTCAGCCCCAGCATTTT. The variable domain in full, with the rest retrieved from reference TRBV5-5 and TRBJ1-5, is DAGVTQSPTHLIKTRGQQVTLRCSPISGHKSVSWYQQVLGQGPQFIFQYYEKEERGRGNFPDRFSARQFPNYSSELNVNALLLGDSALYLCASSIGQGSQPQHFGDGTRLSIL.

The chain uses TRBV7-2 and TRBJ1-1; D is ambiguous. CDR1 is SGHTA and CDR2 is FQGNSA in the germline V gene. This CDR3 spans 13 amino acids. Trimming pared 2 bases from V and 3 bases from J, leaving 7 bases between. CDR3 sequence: CASSLLQYTEAFF. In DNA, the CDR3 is TGTGCCAGCAGCTTACTTCAATACACTGAAGCTTTCTTT.

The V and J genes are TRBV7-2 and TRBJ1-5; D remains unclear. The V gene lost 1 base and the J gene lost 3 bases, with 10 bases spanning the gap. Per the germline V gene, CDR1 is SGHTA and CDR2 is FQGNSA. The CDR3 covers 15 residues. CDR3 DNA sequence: TGTGCCAGCAGCTTAGGAGGGTCAAACAATCAGCCCCAGCATTTT. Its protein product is CASSLGGSNNQPQHF.

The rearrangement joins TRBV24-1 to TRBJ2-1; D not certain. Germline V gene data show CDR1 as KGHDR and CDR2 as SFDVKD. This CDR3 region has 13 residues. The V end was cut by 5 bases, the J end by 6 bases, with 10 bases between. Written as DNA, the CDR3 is TGTGCCACCAGTGGCTTAGCTACCAATGAGCAGTTCTTC. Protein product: CATSGLATNEQFF.

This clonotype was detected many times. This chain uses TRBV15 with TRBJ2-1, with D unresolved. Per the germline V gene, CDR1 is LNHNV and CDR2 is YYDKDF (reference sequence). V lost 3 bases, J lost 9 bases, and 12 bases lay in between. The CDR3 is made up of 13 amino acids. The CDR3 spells CATSSEPRGEQFF. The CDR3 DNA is TGTGCCACCAGCAGCGAACCGCGCGGTGAGCAGTTCTTC.